The 9 T cell receptor beta chains below come from one sample, sequenced in a study of blood T cell repertoires in COVID-19. Using immunoSEQ multiplex PCR, the repertoire was profiled, and TCRdb retains in-frame clones only, with some absent. The sample consists of 330,000 or so clones, around 87% of them appearing once. The sequenced sample was PBMCs or T cells enriched from blood (not recorded which). These receptors all stem from a man between 40 and 49 years old in a cohort exposed to, infected with or recovered from COVID-19 (not recorded which).

The V gene is TRBV19, the J gene TRBJ1-3, with a weak D call TRBD1 (5 bases). CDR3 length: 15 amino acids. V shed 3 bases and J shed 0 bases, with 9 bases lying between them. Germline V gene sequence: CDR1 LNHDA, CDR2 SQIVND (reference sequence). The DNA of the CDR3 is TGTGCCAGTAGTATGAGGACACGCTCTGGAAACACCATATATTTT. It yields the protein CASSMRTRSGNTIYF.

This sequence joins TRBV11-2 and TRBJ2-5; the D gene is possibly TRBD2 (6 bases). The length of the CDR3 is 16 residues. The V gene's germline CDR1 is SGHAT and CDR2 FQNNGV. The germline V and J ends were trimmed by 5 bases and 6 bases, with 22 bases remaining between them. In nucleotides, the CDR3 is TGTGCCAGCAGCCCAAACGGGGGAGTCGGCGGAAAGACCCAGTACTTC. It codes for CASSPNGGVGGKTQYF.

The rearrangement uses TRBV7-9 and TRBJ2-1; D uncertain. Per germline, CDR1 SEHNR and CDR2 FQNEAQ (reference sequence). This CDR3 has 12 residues. Trimming shortened V by 2 bases and J by 8 bases, and 7 bases separated the two germline ends. CDR3 loop: CASSLFRDEQFF. The CDR3 DNA follows: TGTGCCAGCAGCTTATTTCGAGATGAGCAGTTCTTC.

This clone showed up just once. The chain recombines TRBV5-1 with TRBJ1-4, with D tentatively TRBD1 (6 bases). The germline V gene has CDR1 SGHRS and CDR2 YFSETQ. CDR3 length equals 16 residues. Trimming shortened V by 5 bases and J by 0 bases, and 14 bases separated the two germline ends. CDR3 sequence reads: CASSTGQLTTNEKLFF. The DNA of the CDR3 is TGCGCCAGCAGTACCGGACAGCTAACAACTAATGAAAAACTGTTTTTT.

The chain uses TRBV29-1 and TRBJ2-7, with 7 nucleotides matching TRBD1. Germline CDR1 is SQVTM and CDR2 is ANQGSEA. V was pared by 4 bases and J by 3 bases, with 6 bases of the junction left unmatched. The CDR3 is 13 residues long. The CDR3 loop reads CSVGQGLSYEQYF. CDR3 coding DNA: TGCAGCGTTGGACAGGGTCTTAGCTACGAGCAGTACTTC.

The chain carries TRBV29-1 and TRBJ1-2; 8 bases fit TRBD1. With V trimmed by 0 bases and J by 5 bases, 11 bases remained unmatched. Looked up from germline, CDR1 is SQVTM and CDR2 is ANQGSEA. There are 16 residues in the CDR3. This CDR3 is CSVEDSGQGARYGYTF. The DNA for the CDR3 is TGCAGCGTTGAAGATAGTGGGCAGGGGGCGCGGTATGGCTACACCTTC.

The V gene is TRBV18, the J gene TRBJ2-1, with D perhaps TRBD2 (6 bases). V was trimmed by 3 bases and J by 0 bases, leaving 15 bases between them. The germline V gene has CDR1 KGHSH and CDR2 LQKENI. The length of the CDR3 is 17 residues. The CDR3 DNA reads as TGTGCCAGCTCACCGTCCTTTTACGGGAGCTCCTACAATGAGCAGTTCTTC. Its protein product is CASSPSFYGSSYNEQFF.

On this clone itself: The sample contains more than one DNA sequence encoding this CDR3. The rearrangement links TRBV4-1 to TRBJ1-5, with a possible D match to TRBD1 (6 bases). The CDR3 sequence is 15 residues long. Trimming shortened V by 1 base and J by 2 bases, and 9 bases separated the two germline ends. The germline V gene encodes CDR1 MGHRA and CDR2 YSYEKL. CDR3 nucleotides: TGCGCCAGCAGCCAAGCGGGGGGCGGCAATCAGCCCCAGCATTTT. Translating gives CASSQAGGGNQPQHF.

The CDR3 sequence: CASSVVDRLMNTEAFF. CDR3 DNA sequence: TGTGCCAGCAGCGTTGTGGATCGACTTATGAACACTGAAGCTTTCTTT. This chain links TRBV9 with TRBJ1-1, with D uncertain. CDR3 length: 16 residues. Between the trimmed V and J ends, which lost 2 bases and 0 bases, there was a span of 14 bases. The germline CDR1 and CDR2 sequences are SGDLS and YYNGEE.